Below, 7 T cell receptor beta chains from the same sample are listed, as sequenced in a study of cytomegalovirus exposure and HLA in healthy donors. Use of 60 Vbeta and 13 Jbeta primers characterized the PCR. Sequencing used immunoSEQ multiplex PCR; TCRdb keeps in-frame clones, though not all of them. Counted here are approximately 160,000 clones, more than 70% occurring once; the ten biggest clones make up about 4.9%. Material for sequencing was PBMCs. All receptors derive from a male donor in good health and CMV-seronegative.

The chain employs TRBV7-6 and TRBJ1-6; D may be TRBD1 (5 bases). Germline V CDR1 and CDR2: SGHVS, FNYEAQ. This CDR3 is 15 amino acids long. Trimming removed 5 bases from V and 8 bases from J, with 16 bases in between. Written as DNA, the CDR3 is TGTGCCAGCAGCAGCGGGCCCGGGGCGGATTCACCCCTCCACTTT. It yields the protein CASSSGPGADSPLHF.

J is TRBJ2-7 and V is TRBV15; D gene unclear. Trimming shortened V by 1 base and J by 7 bases, and 11 bases separated the two germline ends. CDR3 length: 13 residues. Germline V gene data show CDR1 as LNHNV and CDR2 as YYDKDF (reference sequence). The CDR3 DNA follows: TGTGCCACCAGCAGAGGGGCAATATGGGAGCAGTACTTC. The encoded protein is CATSRGAIWEQYF. The full variable domain, in which reference TRBV15 and TRBJ2-7 provide the parts outside the CDR3, is DAMVIQNPRYQVTQFGKPVTLSCSQTLNHNVMYWYQQKSSQAPKLLFHYYDKDFNNEADTPDNFQSRRPNTSFCFLDIRSPGLGDTAMYLCATSRGAIWEQYFGPGTRLTVT.

The J gene is TRBJ2-4, the V gene TRBV11-2; D is possibly TRBD1 (5 bases). The CDR3 extends over 15 amino acids. V was trimmed by 2 bases and J by 5 bases, leaving 13 bases between them. Germline CDR1 SGHAT, CDR2 FQNNGV. CDR3 nucleotide sequence: TGTGCCAGCAGCTTAAGGGGTCCCCAAGAAAACATTCAGTACTTC. Amino acid sequence: CASSLRGPQENIQYF.

Comment on this clone: An end of the junction differs from the germline gene, which may be a read error. The chain is built from TRBV11-1 and TRBJ1-3; no firm D call. Germline CDR1 is SGHAT and CDR2 is FQDESV (reference sequence). This CDR3 has 12 residues. The CDR3 loop is CASSLELASGHF. The DNA for the CDR3 is TGTGCCAGCAGCTTAGAGTTGGCAAGCGGACATTTT.

The chain carries TRBV11-2 and TRBJ2-3; perhaps TRBD1 as D (6 bases). CDR1 and CDR2 (germline): SGHAT, FQNNGV. The CDR3 contains 17 residues. V shed 3 bases and J shed 0 bases, with 16 bases lying between them. CDR3 DNA sequence: TGTGCCAGCAGCTTTGGGGGCGTGGGCAGAAGCACAGATACGCAGTATTTT. It yields the protein CASSFGGVGRSTDTQYF.

The chain has TRBV4-1 and TRBJ2-7; 7 nucleotides agree with TRBD1. The CDR3 runs to 14 residues. The V and J ends lost 1 base and 7 bases, in that order; junction bases with no gene match: 7. The germline CDR1 and CDR2 sequences are MGHRA and YSYEKL. The CDR3 is CASSQGQGMREQYF. The CDR3 bases are TGCGCCAGCAGCCAAGGACAGGGTATGAGGGAGCAGTACTTC.

This clone was observed a single time. This chain links TRBV11-2 with TRBJ1-4; the D gene is possibly TRBD1 (5 bases). The germline gives CDR1 SGHAT, CDR2 FQNNGV. V lost 8 bases, J lost 4 bases, and 11 bases lay in between. The CDR3 runs 13 residues. Here the CDR3 reads CASGSGGNEKLFF. The CDR3 region has the DNA TGTGCCAGCGGTTCGGGGGGTAATGAAAAACTGTTTTTT.